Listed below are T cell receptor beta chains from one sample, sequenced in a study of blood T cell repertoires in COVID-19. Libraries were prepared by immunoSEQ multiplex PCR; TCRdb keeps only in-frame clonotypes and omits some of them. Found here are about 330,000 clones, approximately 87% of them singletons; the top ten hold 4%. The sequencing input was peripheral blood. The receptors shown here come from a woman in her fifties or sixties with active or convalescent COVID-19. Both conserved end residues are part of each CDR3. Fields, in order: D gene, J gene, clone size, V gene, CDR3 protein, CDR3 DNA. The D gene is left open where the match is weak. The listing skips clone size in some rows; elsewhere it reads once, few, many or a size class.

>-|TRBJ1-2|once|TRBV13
CASSLPGPKGYTF
TGTGCCAGCAGCTTACCGGGTCCAAAAGGCTACACCTTC
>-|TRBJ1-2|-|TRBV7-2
CASRGASVNGYTF
TGTGCCAGCAGAGGGGCATCGGTGAATGGCTACACCTTC
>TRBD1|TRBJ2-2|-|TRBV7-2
CASSNRQGTGELFF
TGTGCCAGCAGCAACCGACAGGGGACCGGGGAGCTGTTTTTT
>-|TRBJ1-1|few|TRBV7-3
CASSLKGRGKDTEAFF
TGTGCCAGCAGCTTAAAGGGTAGGGGTAAGGACACTGAAGCTTTCTTT
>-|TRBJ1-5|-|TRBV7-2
CASSVGTWGPNQPQHF
TGTGCCAGCAGCGTAGGGACATGGGGTCCCAATCAGCCCCAGCATTTT
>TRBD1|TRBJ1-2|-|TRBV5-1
CASSLEGTVYGYTF
TGCGCCAGCAGCTTGGAGGGGACAGTCTATGGCTACACCTTC
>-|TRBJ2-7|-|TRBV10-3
CAIRQEYEQYF
TGTGCCATCAGACAGGAATACGAGCAGTACTTC
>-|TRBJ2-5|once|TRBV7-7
CASSAQPQETQYF
TGTGCTAGCAGCGCACAGCCCCAAGAGACCCAGTACTTC
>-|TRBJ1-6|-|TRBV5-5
CASSQQTDRLGSPLHF
TGTGCCAGCAGCCAACAAACAGACAGGCTGGGTTCACCCCTCCACTTT
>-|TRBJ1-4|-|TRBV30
CARRDRANEKLFF
TGTGCGCGGAGGGATCGAGCTAATGAAAAACTGTTTTTT
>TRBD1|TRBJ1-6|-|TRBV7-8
CASLGSRDRSNSPLHF
TGTGCCAGCTTGGGATCCCGGGACAGGAGTAATTCACCCCTCCACTTT
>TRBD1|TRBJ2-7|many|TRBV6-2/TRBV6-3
CASSDGSGTGPYEQYF
TGTGCCAGCAGCGACGGCTCCGGGACAGGACCCTACGAGCAGTACTTC
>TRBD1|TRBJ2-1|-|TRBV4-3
CASSLDYRGRSYNEQFF
TGCGCCAGCAGCCTAGATTACAGGGGGCGATCCTACAATGAGCAGTTCTTC
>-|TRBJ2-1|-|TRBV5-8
CASSLFQYNEQFF
TGTGCCAGCAGCTTGTTCCAGTACAATGAGCAGTTCTTC
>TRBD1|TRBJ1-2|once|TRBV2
CASVGTDYGYTF
TGTGCCAGCGTGGGGACAGACTATGGCTACACCTTC
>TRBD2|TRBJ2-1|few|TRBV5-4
CASSLLLGGGALYNEQFF
TGTGCCAGCAGCTTATTGTTGGGCGGGGGGGCCTTATACAATGAGCAGTTCTTC
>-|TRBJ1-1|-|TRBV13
CASRQAGDTEAFF
TGTGCCAGCCGGCAAGCCGGGGACACTGAAGCTTTCTTT
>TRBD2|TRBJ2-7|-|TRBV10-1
CASSEHQGLAGPHIGYEQYF
TGCGCCAGCAGTGAGCACCAGGGGCTAGCGGGCCCTCATATAGGCTACGAGCAGTACTTC
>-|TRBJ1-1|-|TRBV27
CASSFQTGTEAFF
TGTGCCAGCAGTTTTCAGACGGGGACTGAAGCTTTCTTT
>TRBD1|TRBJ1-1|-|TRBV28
CASSALTGTVINTEAFF
TGTGCCAGCAGTGCACTAACCGGGACAGTGATAAACACTGAAGCTTTCTTT
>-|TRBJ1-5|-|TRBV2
CASKPEGSGNQPQHF
TGTGCCAGCAAGCCGGAGGGTTCAGGCAATCAGCCCCAGCATTTT
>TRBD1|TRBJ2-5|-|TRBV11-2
CASSLTGVPQETQYF
TGTGCCAGCAGCCTTACAGGGGTTCCCCAAGAGACCCAGTACTTC
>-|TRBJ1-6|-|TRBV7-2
CASSLGEATSSYNSPLHF
TGTGCCAGCAGCTTAGGTGAAGCAACGAGCTCCTATAATTCACCCCTCCACTTT
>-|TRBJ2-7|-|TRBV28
CASSNQRTYEQYF
TGTGCCAGCAGTAACCAGCGAACCTACGAGCAGTACTTC
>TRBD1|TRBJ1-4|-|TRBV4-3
CASSTSGTGDEKLFF
TGCGCCAGCAGCACCTCCGGGACAGGGGATGAAAAACTGTTTTTT
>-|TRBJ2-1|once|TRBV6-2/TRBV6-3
CASSYQIKASIQDNEQFF
TGTGCCAGCAGTTACCAAATAAAGGCTAGCATCCAGGACAATGAGCAGTTCTTC
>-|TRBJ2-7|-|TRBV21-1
CASSKWVGCLSYEQYF
TGTGCCAGCAGCAAATGGGTGGGCTGCCTCTCCTACGAGCAGTACTTC
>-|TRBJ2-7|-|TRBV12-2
CASRYSVRVNPYEQYF
TGTGCAAGTCGTTATAGTGTCCGGGTCAACCCCTACGAGCAGTACTTC
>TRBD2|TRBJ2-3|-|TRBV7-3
CASSLMGTGTSGGSADTQYF
TGTGCCAGCAGCTTAATGGGAACCGGGACTAGCGGGGGGTCCGCAGATACGCAGTATTTT
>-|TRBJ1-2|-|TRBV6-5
CASSYHDRTQGGYTF
TGTGCCAGCAGTTACCACGACAGGACCCAGGGTGGCTACACCTTC
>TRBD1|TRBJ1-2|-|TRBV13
CASSLQMGQNYGYTF
TGTGCCAGCAGCCTCCAGATGGGACAGAACTATGGCTACACCTTC
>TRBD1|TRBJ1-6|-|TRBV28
CASPLPGQGRALHF
TGTGCCAGCCCATTGCCAGGACAGGGGAGGGCCCTCCACTTT
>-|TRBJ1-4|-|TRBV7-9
CASSRLGSEKLFF
TGTGCCAGCAGCCGGTTAGGGAGTGAAAAACTGTTTTTT
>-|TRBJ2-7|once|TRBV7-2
CASSLGRGPYEQYF
TGTGCCAGCAGCTTAGGGCGGGGGCCTTACGAGCAGTACTTC
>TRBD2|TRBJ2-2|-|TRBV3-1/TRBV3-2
CASSQDPGLAKLTGELFF
TGTGCCAGCAGCCAAGACCCGGGACTAGCGAAACTTACCGGGGAGCTGTTTTTT
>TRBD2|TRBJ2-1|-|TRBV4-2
CASSPTSGYNNEQFF
TGTGCCAGCAGCCCCACTAGCGGGTATAACAATGAGCAGTTCTTC
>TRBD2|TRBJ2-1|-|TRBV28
CASSSSGTSGYNEQFF
TGTGCCAGCAGTTCCTCCGGGACTAGCGGTTACAATGAGCAGTTCTTC
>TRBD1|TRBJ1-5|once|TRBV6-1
CASSEFGADRVFNQPQHF
TGTGCCAGCAGTGAATTCGGTGCCGACAGGGTGTTCAATCAGCCCCAGCATTTT
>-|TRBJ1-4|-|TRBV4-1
CASSQTRQNEKLFF
TGCGCCAGCAGCCAAACCCGACAGAATGAAAAACTGTTTTTT
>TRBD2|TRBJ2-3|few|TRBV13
CASSFSQLRLAATDTQYF
TGTGCCAGCAGCTTTTCTCAACTCCGACTAGCGGCCACAGATACGCAGTATTTT
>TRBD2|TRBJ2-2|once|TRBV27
CASSSWTSGVSLFF
TGTGCCAGCAGTTCCTGGACTAGCGGCGTGTCGCTGTTTTTT
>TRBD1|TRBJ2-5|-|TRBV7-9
CASSSNRGREETQYF
TGTGCCAGCAGCTCAAACAGGGGTAGGGAGGAGACCCAGTACTTC
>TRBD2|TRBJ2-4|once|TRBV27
CASSKREGGNIQYF
TGTGCCAGCAGCAAGCGGGAGGGGGGAAACATTCAGTACTTC
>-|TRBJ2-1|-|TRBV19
CASTRESRGNEQFF
TGTGCCAGTACTCGGGAGTCCCGAGGGAATGAGCAGTTCTTC
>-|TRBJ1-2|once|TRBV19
CATKTGALTNYGYTF
TGTGCCACTAAGACAGGAGCACTTACTAACTATGGCTACACCTTC
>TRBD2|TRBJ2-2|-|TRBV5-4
CASSLREGLTGELFF
TGTGCCAGCAGCCTGAGGGAGGGTTTGACCGGGGAGCTGTTTTTT
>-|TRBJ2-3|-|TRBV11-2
CASSLENSNTDTQYF
TGTGCCAGCAGCTTAGAGAATTCTAACACAGATACGCAGTATTTT
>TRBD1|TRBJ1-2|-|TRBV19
CASTTPGQESGGYTF
TGTGCCAGTACTACTCCGGGACAGGAAAGTGGCGGCTACACCTTC
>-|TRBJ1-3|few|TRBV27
CASSYRQGNTIYF
TGTGCCAGCAGTTACCGACAGGGAAACACCATATATTTT
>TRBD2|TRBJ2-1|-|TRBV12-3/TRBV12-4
CASSPGGFNEQFF
TGTGCCAGCAGCCCCGGGGGGTTCAATGAGCAGTTCTTC
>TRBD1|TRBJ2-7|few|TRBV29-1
CSVEGDRFYEQYF
TGCAGCGTTGAAGGGGACAGATTCTACGAGCAGTACTTC
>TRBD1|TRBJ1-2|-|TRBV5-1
CASSLETGTNYGYTF
TGCGCCAGCAGCTTGGAGACAGGGACTAACTATGGCTACACCTTC
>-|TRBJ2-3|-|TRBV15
CATSRQSDTQYF
TGTGCCACCAGCCGACAGTCTGATACGCAGTATTTT
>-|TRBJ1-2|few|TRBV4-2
CASSQNDISGYTF
TGTGCCAGCAGCCAAAACGACATATCTGGCTACACCTTC